This TCR beta chain is drawn from a study of beta chain features in type 1 diabetes. Study-wide results and limits: Moderate yet significant TCRB CDR3 shortening was seen in Type 1 diabetes patients in all four CD4+ subsets. Researchers cautioned that cDNA sequencing could over-represent cells with high TCR expression.

Blood was collected once per donor into heparin, averaging about 120 mL. This CDR3 comprises 15 residues. Germline CDR1 is SGDLS and CDR2 is YYNGEE. The V and J ends lost 5 bases and 4 bases respectively, with 16 bases between them. This clone was counted only a few times. Its specificity is not known. Reverse transcribing all isolated RNA meant expressed TCRB transcripts were sequenced. The assay was immunoSEQ multiplex PCR, and TCRdb's table has in-frame clones only and misses some. Of approximately 240,000 clones listed, about a sixth are singletons. The receptor comes from a man aged 30 to 45 with type 1 diabetes. The sample taken for sequencing was naive CD4+ T cells from blood. V usage is TRBV9 and J usage is TRBJ2-1; tentatively, D is TRBD1 or TRBD2 (5 bases each). The CDR3 nucleotides read TGTGCCAGCAGGCGATCGGGACGGCAATACAATGAGCAGTTCTTC. Amino acids: CASRRSGRQYNEQFF.